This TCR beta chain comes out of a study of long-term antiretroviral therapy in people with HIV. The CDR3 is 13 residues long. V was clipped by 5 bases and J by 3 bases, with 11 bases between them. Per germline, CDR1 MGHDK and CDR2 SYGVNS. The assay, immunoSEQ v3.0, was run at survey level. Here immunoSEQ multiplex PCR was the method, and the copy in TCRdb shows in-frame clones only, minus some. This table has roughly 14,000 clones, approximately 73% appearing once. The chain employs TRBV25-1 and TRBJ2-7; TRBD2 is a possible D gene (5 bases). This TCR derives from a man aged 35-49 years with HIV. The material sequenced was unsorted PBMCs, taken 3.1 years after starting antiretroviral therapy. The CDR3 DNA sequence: TGTGCCAGCAGTACCCCTGGGAGCTACGAGCAGTACTTC. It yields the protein CASSTPGSYEQYF.